A selection of T cell receptor beta chains follows, all from one sample in a study of blood T cells in healthy people across ages. TCRdb independently ran MiXCR on the 5' RACE reads; one entry per CDR3 protein. The sample lists some 670,000 distinct CDR3 sequences, roughly half occurring once. The specimen sequenced was blood. These receptor sequences come from a woman aged 80 or over in good health. The CDR3 runs from the conserved cysteine through the conserved F or W. D genes are given only for firm matches. Some rows have no size entry. The others give once, few or many, or a class for an expanded clone.

j_call v_call cdr3_length d_call clone_size cdr3_nt cdr3_aa
TRBJ1-3 TRBV3-1 16 TRBD1 few TGTGCCAGCAGCCAGACAGGGGGCTACACTGGAAACACCATATATTTT CASSQTGGYTGNTIYF
TRBJ1-6 TRBV20-1 15 TRBD1 few TGCAGTGCTAGAGGGGACGGGACAGATAATTCACCCCTCCACTTT CSARGDGTDNSPLHF
TRBJ2-1 TRBV7-9 16 TRBD1 many TGTGCCAGCAGCTTTCGGTCAGGGGGCGATATCAATGAGCAGTTCTTC CASSFRSGGDINEQFF
TRBJ1-1 TRBV12-3/TRBV12-4 13 NA NA TGTGCCAGCAGTGCGGGACGGAACACTGAAGCTTTCTTT CASSAGRNTEAFF
TRBJ2-5 TRBV13 14 TRBD2 once TGTGCCAGCAGACAAAGCGGGAGGGCCTTTGAGCAGTACTTC CASRQSGRAFEQYF
TRBJ2-1 TRBV5-1 14 NA many TGCGCCAGCCGCTCCGGTGTCGGGTCCAATGAGCAGTTCTTC CASRSGVGSNEQFF
TRBJ1-2 TRBV12-3/TRBV12-4 13 NA NA TGTGCCAGCAGTGCGGGATACAACTATGGCTACACCTTC CASSAGYNYGYTF
TRBJ2-7 TRBV5-1 16 TRBD2 few TGCGCCAGCAGCCCCGGACTAGCGGGAGTGGTCAATGAGCAGTACTTC CASSPGLAGVVNEQYF
TRBJ2-3 TRBV11-2 19 TRBD2 NA TGTGCCAGCAGCTTATTCCCCGGCGGGAGGGCCGATATCACAGATACGCAGTATTTT CASSLFPGGRADITDTQYF
TRBJ2-1 TRBV28 18 TRBD2 NA TGTGCCAGCATTACAACCGGGACTAGCGGGAGAAGGTACAATGAGCAGTTCTTC CASITTGTSGRRYNEQFF
TRBJ1-1 TRBV28 15 NA NA TGTGCCAGCAGCCCCACGCCCGGGTGGAACACTGAAGCTTTCTTT CASSPTPGWNTEAFF
TRBJ2-3 TRBV5-1 14 NA NA TGCGCCAGCAGCTTGAATTCGGTGGCAGATACGCAGTATTTT CASSLNSVADTQYF
TRBJ2-1 TRBV14 21 TRBD2 NA TGTGCCAGCAGCCCACAAATTTTGGGGACTAGCGGGGGTTTCTCCTACAATGAGCAGTTCTTC CASSPQILGTSGGFSYNEQFF
TRBJ2-2 TRBV11-2 14 NA NA TGTGCCAGCAGCCCCCCCTTATTCCCCGGGGAGCTGTTTTTT CASSPPLFPGELFF
TRBJ2-2 TRBV20-1 18 NA NA TGCAGTGCTAGAGATCCCCAAGGTCGAGGGACCCACACCGGGGAGCTGTTTTTT CSARDPQGRGTHTGELFF
TRBJ2-7 TRBV4-3 13 NA NA TGCGCCAGCAGCCAAGGCACCGTCAACGAGCAGTACTTC CASSQGTVNEQYF
TRBJ2-1 TRBV20-1 16 TRBD2 NA TGCAGTGCTAGAAAACGGACTAGCGGGTTAGGCAATGAGCAGTTCTTC CSARKRTSGLGNEQFF
TRBJ2-7 TRBV27 13 TRBD1 NA TGTGCCAGCGAAGGGACAGGGGAACCTGAGCAGTACTTC CASEGTGEPEQYF
TRBJ2-5 TRBV5-1 13 NA NA TGCGCCAGCAGTACACCGGGGGAGGAGACCCAGTACTTC CASSTPGEETQYF
TRBJ2-1 TRBV6-4 15 TRBD2 NA TGTGCCAGCAGTGCGGGACTAGCGGGGTGCAATGAGCAGTTCTTC CASSAGLAGCNEQFF
TRBJ1-1 TRBV5-5 15 NA NA TGTGCCAGCAGCTTAGACGCGGGGTCGGGCACTGAAGCTTTCTTT CASSLDAGSGTEAFF
TRBJ2-3 TRBV7-9 15 NA few TGTGCCAGCAGCTTAGGACAGACGAACACAGATACGCAGTATTTT CASSLGQTNTDTQYF
TRBJ2-5 TRBV11-1 13 NA NA TGTGCCAGCAGCTCAAAAGCTAGAGAGACCCAGTATTTC CASSSKARETQYF
TRBJ2-1 TRBV6-2/TRBV6-3 16 TRBD1 many TGTGCCAGCAGGCTACAGGGGGCGAGCTCCTACAATGAGCAGTTCTTC CASRLQGASSYNEQFF
TRBJ2-7 TRBV12-3/TRBV12-4 14 TRBD1 few TGTGCCAGCAGTCTACAGGGGTCTGCCTACGAGCAGTACTTC CASSLQGSAYEQYF
TRBJ2-2 TRBV9 16 NA few TGTGCCAGCAGCGTGTCTGGACTCTCGAACACCGGGGAGCTGTTTTTT CASSVSGLSNTGELFF